These 9 T cell receptor beta chains originate from one sample sequenced in a study of cytomegalovirus exposure and HLA in healthy donors. PCR used 60 Vbeta primers and 13 Jbeta primers. This table comes from immunoSEQ multiplex PCR, and its TCRdb copy is limited to in-frame clones, with some not included. The sample yields 90,000 to 130,000 clones, about 80% seen once. The sample consisted of PBMCs. The receptors were sampled from a woman aged 18-35 years in good health and CMV-seropositive.

Of note for this clone: Germline and junction disagree at one end, which may indicate a read error. The V gene is TRBV7-7, the J gene TRBJ2-2, with a weak D call TRBD2 (6 bases). The CDR3 is made up of 13 amino acids. Germline V lookup: CDR1 SSHAT, CDR2 FNYEAQ (reference sequence). CDR3 DNA: TGTGCTAGCAGCTTGGGAGGAGCCGGGGAGCTGTTTTTT. Amino acids: CASSLGGAGELFF.

Here the CDR3 reads CASSAKDLAEFTGELFF. The CDR3 nucleotides are TGTGCCAGCAGCGCTAAGGACCTAGCGGAATTCACCGGGGAGCTGTTTTTT. The chain recombines TRBV9 with TRBJ2-2; TRBD2 matches at 7 bases. Germline trimming cut 3 bases from V and 4 bases from J; bases unmatched to any gene: 12. From germline, CDR1 is SGDLS and CDR2 YYNGEE. The CDR3 loop spans 17 amino acids.

This clone appeared a few times. The chain uses TRBV7-3 and TRBJ1-2, with 9 bases that match TRBD1. There are 14 residues in the CDR3. Germline CDR1 and CDR2: SGHTA and FQGTGA. V shed 4 bases, J shed 3 bases, and the junction held 3 bases outside the gene matches. CDR3 nucleotides: TGTGCCAGCAGCTGGACAGGGGCGGACTATGGCTACACCTTC. Translation gives CASSWTGADYGYTF.

This clone turned up a few times. V usage is TRBV12-5 and J usage is TRBJ2-3, with TRBD1 identical over 7 bases. Germline CDR1 reads LGHNT; CDR2 reads FRNRAP. V was clipped by 5 bases and J by 2 bases; unmatched bases: 4. The CDR3 length is 14 residues. The CDR3 here is CASGPGTDTDTQYF. The CDR3 DNA is TGTGCTAGTGGTCCCGGGACAGACACAGATACGCAGTATTTT.

This clone was observed a single time. The chain recombines TRBV27 with TRBJ2-2; 9 bases are shared with TRBD2. V dropped 3 bases and J dropped 1; count of bases not matched to a gene: 9. CDR1 is MNHEY, CDR2 SMNVEV, per germline (reference sequence). The CDR3 totals 18 residues. CDR3 region: CASSLRLADALNTGELFF. In nucleotides, the CDR3 is TGTGCCAGCAGTTTGAGACTAGCGGACGCCTTGAACACCGGGGAGCTGTTTTTT.

The rearrangement links TRBV4-1 to TRBJ1-2, with a weak D call TRBD1 (5 bases). The germline V and J ends were trimmed by 3 bases and 7 bases, with 21 bases remaining between them. The CDR3 is made up of 16 amino acids. Per the germline V gene, CDR1 is MGHRA and CDR2 is YSYEKL. The CDR3 sequence: CASSQETGVPGGGYTF. The CDR3 DNA sequence: TGCGCCAGCAGCCAGGAAACGGGGGTTCCCGGAGGTGGCTACACCTTC.

This clone turned up a few times. The J gene is TRBJ2-5, the V gene TRBV5-4; D not resolved. This CDR3 is 13 amino acids long. Germline CDR1 reads SGHNT; CDR2 reads YYREEE (reference sequence). The V end was cut by 2 bases, the J end by 4 bases, with 9 bases between. CDR3 nucleotides: TGTGCCAGCAGCTTTCTGGCCCTAGAGACCCAGTACTTC. Translating gives CASSFLALETQYF.

V usage is TRBV5-8 and J usage is TRBJ1-3; possibly TRBD1 for D (5 bases). Trimming stripped 2 bases from V and 4 bases from J, with 10 bases between. Germline-derived CDR1 and CDR2 are SGHTS and YDEGEE. The CDR3 has 14 residues. In DNA, the CDR3 is TGTGCCAGCAGCTTCGGCGGGGGAGGAAACACCATATATTTT. It translates to CASSFGGGGNTIYF.

The chain employs TRBV10-1 and TRBJ2-3; D is undetermined. The CDR3 consists of 13 residues. Trimming removed 3 bases from V and 2 bases from J, with 6 bases in between. Germline V CDR1 and CDR2: WNHNN, SYGVQD (reference sequence). CDR3 sequence (DNA): TGCGCCAGCAGTGATAGATTCACAGATACGCAGTATTTT. Its protein is CASSDRFTDTQYF.